Sequencing of this TCR beta chain was carried out in a study of cytomegalovirus exposure and HLA in healthy donors. PCR amplification relied on 60 Vbeta primers (plus 13 Jbeta primers). Produced via immunoSEQ multiplex PCR; TCRdb's table is partial and in-frame only. This sample's table reports over 70,000 clones. The V gene's germline CDR1 is PRHDT and CDR2 FYEKMQ (reference sequence). Trimming removed 0 bases at V and 8 bases at J, with 11 bases between. The CDR3 covers 14 residues. This TCR was sampled from a woman in her 40s in good health and CMV-seropositive. The sample taken for sequencing was PBMCs. The chain joins TRBV13 to TRBJ2-1; D unresolved. CDR3 bases: TGTGCCAGCAGCTTAGGCCTAACGGTCCATGAGCAGTTCTTC. Translating gives CASSLGLTVHEQFF.